The clone carrying this T cell receptor (beta chain) is a singleton in its sample. The source of the sample is a study of blood T cell repertoires in COVID-19. Study background: Samples representing acute and convalescent COVID-19 were sourced from the United States, Italy and Spain. Nucleic acid was either cDNA or gDNA, and it came from T cells, B-cell-depleted T cells, or PBMCs.

Under the authors' procedure: By means of reference gene primer amplification, nucleated cell counts were estimated. Some clones are missing from TCRdb's copy, which holds only in-frame ones; the method was immunoSEQ multiplex PCR. The V and J calls and clone size come from that table; D and trimming were worked out from the DNA. The table lists about 230,000 clones, 81% of them singletons. This CDR3 is built from 13 residues. V was cut by 1 base and J by 7 bases, with 8 bases left in between. Germline CDR1 and CDR2: SGHRS and YFSETQ. Sample: peripheral blood. V is TRBV5-1 and J is TRBJ2-2; weak D call: TRBD2 (5 bases). The clonotype originates from a woman aged 80 or older with acute or convalescent COVID-19. The CDR3 loop reads CASSLTGGGELFF. In DNA form, the CDR3 reads TGCGCCAGCAGCTTGACCGGAGGCGGGGAGCTGTTTTTT.